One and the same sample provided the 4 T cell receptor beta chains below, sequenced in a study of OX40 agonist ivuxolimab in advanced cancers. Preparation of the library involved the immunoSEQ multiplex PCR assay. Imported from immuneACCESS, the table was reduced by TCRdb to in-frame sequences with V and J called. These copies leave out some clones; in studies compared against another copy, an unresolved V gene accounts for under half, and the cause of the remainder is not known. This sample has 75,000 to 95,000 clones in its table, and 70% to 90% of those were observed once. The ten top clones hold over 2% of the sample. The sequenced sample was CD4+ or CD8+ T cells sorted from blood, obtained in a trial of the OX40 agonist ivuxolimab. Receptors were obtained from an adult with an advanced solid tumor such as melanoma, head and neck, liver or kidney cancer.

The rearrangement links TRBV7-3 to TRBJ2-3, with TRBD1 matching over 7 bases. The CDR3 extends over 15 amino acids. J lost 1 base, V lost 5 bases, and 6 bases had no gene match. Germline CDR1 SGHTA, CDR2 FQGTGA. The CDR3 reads CASSTGVKGTDTQYF. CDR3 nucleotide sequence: TGTGCCAGCAGCACAGGGGTGAAGGGCACAGATACGCAGTATTTT.

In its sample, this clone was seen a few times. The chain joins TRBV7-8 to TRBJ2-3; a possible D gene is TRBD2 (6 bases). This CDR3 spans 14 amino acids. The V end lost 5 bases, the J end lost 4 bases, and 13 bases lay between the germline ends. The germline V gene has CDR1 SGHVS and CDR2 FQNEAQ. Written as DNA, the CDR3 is TGTGCCAGCAGCCCCTGGGACTTTCCAGATACGCAGTATTTT. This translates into CASSPWDFPDTQYF.

The CDR3 nucleotides are TGTGCCATCAGTGAAAGGGAGCTCCCAGATACGCAGTATTTT. Translating it yields CAISERELPDTQYF. The chain couples TRBV10-3 to TRBJ2-3; weak D call: TRBD2 (5 bases). Trimming removed 3 bases from V and 4 bases from J, with 11 bases in between. Germline assignment: CDR1 ENHRY and CDR2 SYGVKD. The CDR3 has 14 amino acids.

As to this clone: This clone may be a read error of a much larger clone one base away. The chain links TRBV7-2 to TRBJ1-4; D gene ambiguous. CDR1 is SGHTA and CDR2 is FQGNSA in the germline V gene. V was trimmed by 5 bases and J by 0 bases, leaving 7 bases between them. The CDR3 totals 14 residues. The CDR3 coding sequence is TGTGCCAGCAGCCGGACCGCAACTAATGAAAAACTGTTTTTT. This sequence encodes CASSRTATNEKLFF. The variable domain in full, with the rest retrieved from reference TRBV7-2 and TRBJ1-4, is GAGVSQSPSNKVTEKGKDVELRCDPISGHTALYWYRQSLGQGLEFLIYFQGNSAPDKSGLPSDRFSAERTGGSVSTLTIQRTQQEDSAVYLCASSRTATNEKLFFGSGTQLSVL.